The present TCR beta chain was sequenced within a study of OX40 agonist ivuxolimab in advanced cancers. The V gene lost 3 bases and the J gene lost 4 bases, with 9 bases spanning the gap. Germline V gene lookup returns CDR1 SGHTA and CDR2 FQGNSA. The CDR3 extends over 13 amino acids. Here immunoSEQ multiplex PCR was the method, and the copy in TCRdb shows in-frame clones only, minus some. Altogether some 85,000 clones are present, more than 70% being singletons, with the ten largest covering around 0.78%. This receptor was taken from an adult with an advanced solid tumor such as melanoma, head and neck, liver or kidney cancer. This chain links TRBV7-2 with TRBJ1-2; D is unclear. Material: CD4+ or CD8+ T cells sorted from blood, obtained in a trial of the OX40 agonist ivuxolimab. CDR3: CASSFSDPYGYTF. CDR3 DNA: TGTGCCAGCAGCTTCTCGGACCCCTATGGCTACACCTTC.